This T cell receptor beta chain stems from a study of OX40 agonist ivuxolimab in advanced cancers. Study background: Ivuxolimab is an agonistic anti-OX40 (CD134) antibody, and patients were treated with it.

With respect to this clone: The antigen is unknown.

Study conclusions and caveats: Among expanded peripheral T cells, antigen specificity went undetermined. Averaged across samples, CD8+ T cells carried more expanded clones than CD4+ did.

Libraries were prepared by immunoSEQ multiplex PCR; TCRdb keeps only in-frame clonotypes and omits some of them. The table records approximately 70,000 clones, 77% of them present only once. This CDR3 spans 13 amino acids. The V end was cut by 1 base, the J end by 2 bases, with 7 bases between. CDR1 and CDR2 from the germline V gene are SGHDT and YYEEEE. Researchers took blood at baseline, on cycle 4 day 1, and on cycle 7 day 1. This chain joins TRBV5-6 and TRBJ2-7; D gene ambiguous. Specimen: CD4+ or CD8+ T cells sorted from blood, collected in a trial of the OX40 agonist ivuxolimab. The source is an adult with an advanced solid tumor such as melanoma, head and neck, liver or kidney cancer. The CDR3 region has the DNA TGTGCCAGCAGCTTGTGGCAGCCCTACGAGCAGTACTTC. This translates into CASSLWQPYEQYF.